One and the same sample provided the 7 T cell receptor beta chains below, sequenced in a study of blood T cell repertoires in COVID-19. The data were produced by immunoSEQ multiplex PCR, yet TCRdb's version contains in-frame clones alone and is incomplete. Among 88,000 or so clones listed, roughly 77% were seen once. Sequencing was performed on peripheral blood. Every receptor here comes from a human donor in a cohort sampled during active COVID-19.

The chain carries TRBV28 and TRBJ2-6; the D gene is possibly TRBD2 (6 bases). V was trimmed by 6 bases and J by 1 base, leaving 16 bases between them. The length of the CDR3 is 17 residues. CDR1 is MDHEN, CDR2 SYDVKM, per germline. The CDR3 spells CASREEGRGSGANVLTF. CDR3 sequence (DNA): TGTGCCAGCAGGGAGGAGGGCCGGGGTTCTGGGGCCAACGTCCTGACTTTC. Variable domain in full (rest from reference TRBV28 and TRBJ2-6): DVKVTQSSRYLVKRTGEKVFLECVQDMDHENMFWYRQDPGLGLRLIYFSYDVKMKEKGDIPEGYSVSREKKERFSLILESASTNQTSMYLCASREEGRGSGANVLTFGAGSRLTVL.

The V call is TRBV28, the J call TRBJ1-3; D is perhaps TRBD1 (5 bases). The CDR3 spans 15 residues. Between the trimmed V and J ends, which lost 3 bases and 2 bases, there was a span of 11 bases. The germline V gene encodes CDR1 MDHEN and CDR2 SYDVKM. This CDR3 is CASSFQGSTGNTIYF. CDR3 bases: TGTGCCAGCAGTTTTCAGGGTTCTACTGGAAACACCATATATTTT.

The CDR3 reads CASRDNSGSSDTQYF. The DNA for the CDR3 is TGTGCCAGCAGAGACAACAGCGGGAGTTCGGATACGCAGTATTTT. This sequence joins TRBV2 and TRBJ2-3; 8 bases map to TRBD2. From germline, CDR1 is SNHLY and CDR2 FYNNEI. Trimming at V came to 6 bases and at J to 6 bases, leaving 11 bases not matched to a gene. CDR3 size: 15 residues. Based on the CDR3 plus reference TRBV2 and TRBJ2-3, the full variable domain is EPEVTQTPSHQVTQMGQEVILRCVPISNHLYFYWYRQILGQKVEFLVSFYNNEISEKSEIFDDQFSVERPDGSNFTLKIRSTKLEDSAMYFCASRDNSGSSDTQYFGPGTRLTVL.

V usage is TRBV21-1 and J usage is TRBJ2-7; the tabulated D call, TRBD1, remains unverified against the DNA. TRBV21-1 is a listed pseudogene. The CDR3 length is 15 residues. CDR3 DNA: TGTGCCAGCAGCAAAGCCAGACAGGGCGCCGACGAGCAGTACTTC. It translates to CASSKARQGADEQYF.

The chain has TRBV18 and TRBJ1-1; D unclear. The CDR3 is 16 amino acids. V shed 2 bases and J shed 6 bases, with 19 bases lying between them. The V gene's germline CDR1 is KGHSH and CDR2 LQKENI. CDR3 coding DNA: TGTGCCAGCTCACCAGAAGTCGGCCTAGGAGCTTCTGAAGCTTTCTTT. Protein sequence: CASSPEVGLGASEAFF.

The chain links TRBV19 to TRBJ2-1; 11 positions agree with TRBD1. V gave up 6 bases and J gave up 6 bases; unmatched junction bases: 10. The CDR3 totals 16 residues. In germline, CDR1 is LNHDA, CDR2 SQIVND (reference sequence). The CDR3 loop is CASSKPGTGGVNEQFF. In nucleotides, the CDR3 is TGTGCCAGTAGCAAACCCGGGACAGGGGGAGTCAATGAGCAGTTCTTC.

This clone was observed a handful of times. The chain carries TRBV5-1 and TRBJ2-1; 7 positions match TRBD2. The V gene's germline CDR1 is SGHRS and CDR2 YFSETQ. V trimming: 1 base; J trimming: 0 bases; junction bases outside the gene matches: 4. This CDR3 contains 16 residues. The CDR3 loop reads CASSLKAGSSYNEQFF. CDR3 coding DNA: TGCGCCAGCAGCTTGAAAGCGGGAAGCTCCTACAATGAGCAGTTCTTC.